Detailed here is one T cell receptor beta chain. This clone's antigen is unknown. Per-base qualities were not stored, and no clone one base away is much larger. The TCR beta CDR3 regions were amplified from RNA transcripts. The first round of RT-PCR for the TCR CDR3 was performed with the HTBI primer set and the Qiagen OneStep RT-PCR kit. A second multiplex PCR round built the libraries, followed by size selection and purification. Libraries were sequenced paired-end with 100 bp reads on an Illumina HiSeq2000. As for how the authors treated the data: Raw data were processed with SOAPnuke, discarding reads with adapters, uncalled bases, mean Phred below 15, or no exact constant-primer or identifier match. COPE v1.2.5 was used to merge the high-quality paired reads, and each unique nucleotide sequence was defined as a clonotype. MiTCR v1.1 was used to align clonotypes to the IMGT TRBV, TRBD and TRBJ reference segments. Only V-J combinations with frequency above 0.0001, covering about 99% of repertoires, were analysed. A TCS score was defined as the ratio between F50 (clonal expansion) and ExV (chaos), using BLOSUM62-based TCRdist between CDR3 peptides within each V-J. Welch's t-statistics and random forest reduced roughly 500 V-J features to around 14, which were used in a naive Bayes classifier (R e1071). The public reads were quality trimmed at Q25 with fastp and then assembled into clones with MiXCR by TCRdb, keeping productive beta chains. When rows share a CDR3 protein, they turn into one entry using the most common DNA and genes. The V and J calls reflect TCRdb's pipeline rather than the authors' work. The sample records fewer than 450,000 distinct CDR3 sequences, about a fifth of which are singletons. About 38% of the sample is held by the ten biggest clonotypes.

These data come from a study of T cells in Graves' hyperthyroidism and ophthalmopathy (dated by TCRdb to between 2018 and 2021). Study-wide context: Peripheral blood was sampled at the time of initial diagnosis, prior to any treatment. TCR V-J signatures able to tell the groups apart were searched for in a discovery cohort of 100 patients, of whom over 40 had Graves' ophthalmopathy and 57 had stable Graves' hyperthyroidism. An independent validation cohort of under 20 hyperthyroidism patients and over 15 patients who later progressed to ophthalmopathy tested prospective prediction of ophthalmopathy. The 100 or so discovery patients were randomly divided into training and test sets at a 7:3 ratio. The study also compared thyroid tissue and blood T-cell repertoires from over 5 Graves' hyperthyroidism patients. After blood sampling, hyperthyroidism patients were treated with methimazole at a starting dose of 30 mg daily, and ophthalmopathy patients were treated with high-dose intravenous methylprednisolone. The paper reports TCR Vbeta CDR3 sequencing of more than 120 peripheral blood samples: under 45 ophthalmopathy, under 80 hyperthyroidism and about 17 progressor patients.

CDR1 is given as LGHDT and CDR2 as YNNKEL, both from the germline V gene (reference sequence). CDR3 length: 14 amino acids, cysteine to phenylalanine. The DNA shown is the 42-base CDR3, in frame from base 1. The V end loses 3 bases and the J end loses 6 bases, and a stretch of 14 bases separates them. What the research found in general, with its limitations: In validation, progression to ophthalmopathy was predicted by the model with more than 65% sensitivity and under 85% specificity, a median of 6.5 months before onset. Ophthalmopathy was separated from stable hyperthyroidism by a 13 V-J signature model, with approximately 85% sensitivity and about 81% specificity obtained in cross-validation and 80%/75% obtained in testing. Sample size was not statistically predetermined, and investigators were not blinded to group allocation. Most expanded thyroid clonotypes (frequency above 0.001) were also detected in blood, a finding suggesting that blood repertoires may reflect thyroid immune responses.

Ophthalmopathy patients had moderately to severely active disease, Clinical Activity Score of at least 3, NOSPECS grade of at least 4, and duration under 3 months. Patients with uncontrolled infections, other autoimmune diseases, pregnancy or lactation were excluded. Diagnoses were based on clinical symptoms, serum thyroxine and TRAb, thyroid ultrasound and orbital computed tomography. PBMCs were isolated from around 10 ml of fresh peripheral blood by Ficoll-Paque density gradient centrifugation. Total RNA was extracted using Trizol reagent, and RNA quality was assessed on an Agilent 2100 Bioanalyzer.

The source material was blood. The V gene is TRBV3-1 and the J gene is TRBJ1-2; TRBD1 might be the D gene, on 6 matching bases. This TCR came from a young man with Graves' ophthalmopathy. In nucleotide form, the sequence is TGTGCCAGCAGCCACTCGGGGGGCGCGGATGGCTACACCTTC. Its protein is CASSHSGGADGYTF.